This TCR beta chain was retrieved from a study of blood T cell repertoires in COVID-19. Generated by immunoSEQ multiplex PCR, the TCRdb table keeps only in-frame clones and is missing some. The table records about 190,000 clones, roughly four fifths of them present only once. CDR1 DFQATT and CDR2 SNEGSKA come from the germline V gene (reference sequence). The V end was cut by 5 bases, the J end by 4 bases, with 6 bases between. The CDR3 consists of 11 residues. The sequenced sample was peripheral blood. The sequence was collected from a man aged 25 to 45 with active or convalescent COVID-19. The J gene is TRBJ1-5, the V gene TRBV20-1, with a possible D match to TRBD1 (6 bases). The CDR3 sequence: CSAGQNQPQHF. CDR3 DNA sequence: TGCAGTGCTGGACAGAATCAGCCCCAGCATTTT.